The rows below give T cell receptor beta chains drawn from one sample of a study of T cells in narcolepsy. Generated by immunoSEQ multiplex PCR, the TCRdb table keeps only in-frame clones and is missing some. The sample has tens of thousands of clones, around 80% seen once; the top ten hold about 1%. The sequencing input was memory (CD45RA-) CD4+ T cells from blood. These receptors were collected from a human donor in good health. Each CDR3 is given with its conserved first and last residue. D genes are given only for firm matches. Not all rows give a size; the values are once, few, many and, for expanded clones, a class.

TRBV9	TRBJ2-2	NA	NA	TGTGCCAGCAGCCCCGCGAGTGGGGGGGCCTTCGGGGAGCTGTTTTTT	CASSPASGGAFGELFF
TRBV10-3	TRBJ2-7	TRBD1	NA	TGTGCCATCAGTTATCGGGACAGGGGGTACGAGCAGTACTTC	CAISYRDRGYEQYF
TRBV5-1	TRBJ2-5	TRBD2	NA	TGCGCCTCCGACGGGGGGGGCTCAACCAGGGAGACCCAGTACTTC	CASDGGGSTRETQYF
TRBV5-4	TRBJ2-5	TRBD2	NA	TGTGCCAGCAGCCTCCGGGTAGCGGGCGGGGAGACCCAGTACTTC	CASSLRVAGGETQYF
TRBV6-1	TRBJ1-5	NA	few	TGTGCCAGCCACAGGCCTAATCAGCCCCAGCATTTT	CASHRPNQPQHF
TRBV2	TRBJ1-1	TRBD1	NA	TGTGCCAGCACCCCAGGGGGGACGGCGAACACTGAAGCTTTCTTT	CASTPGGTANTEAFF
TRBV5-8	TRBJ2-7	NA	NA	TGTGCCAGCAGCTTGAGGGGGAAGGCAGCCGCCTACGAGCAGTACTTC	CASSLRGKAAAYEQYF
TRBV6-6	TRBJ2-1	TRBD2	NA	TGTGCCAGCAGTGCGGGACTAGCGGGATTAGGTGAGCAGTTCTTC	CASSAGLAGLGEQFF
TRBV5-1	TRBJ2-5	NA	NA	TGCGCCAGCAGCTTGGGGGATAGGACCGGGGAGACCCAGTACTTC	CASSLGDRTGETQYF
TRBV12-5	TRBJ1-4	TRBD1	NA	TGTGCTAGTGGTTTACGACAGGGCGGGAGTGAAAAACTGTTTTTT	CASGLRQGGSEKLFF
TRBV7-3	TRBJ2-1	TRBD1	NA	TGTGCCAGCAGCCCCGACAGGGAAGTCAATGAGCAGTTCTTC	CASSPDREVNEQFF
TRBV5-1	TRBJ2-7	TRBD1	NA	TGCGCCAGCAGCCGGGGACAGGGTTCCTACGAGCAGTACTTC	CASSRGQGSYEQYF
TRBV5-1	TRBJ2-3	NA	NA	TGCGCCAGCAGCTTGAGGGCAGGGGGCACAGATACGCAGTATTTT	CASSLRAGGTDTQYF
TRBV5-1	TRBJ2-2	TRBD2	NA	TGCGCCAGCAGCTTGTGGCCTAGCGGGAGGGCCGGGAACACCGGGGAGCTGTTTTTT	CASSLWPSGRAGNTGELFF
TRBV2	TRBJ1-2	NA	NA	TGTGCCAGTGGGGGGGCGAGCTACACCTTC	CASGGASYTF
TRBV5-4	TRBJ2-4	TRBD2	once	TGTGCCAGCAGCCCCGGGAGGCAAAACATTCAGTACTTC	CASSPGRQNIQYF
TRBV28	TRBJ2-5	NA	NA	TGTGCCAGCAGTTTAACAGGACGGGAGACCCAGTACTTC	CASSLTGRETQYF
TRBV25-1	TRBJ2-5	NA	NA	TGTGCCAGCACCCCCGGAGAGACCCAGTACTTC	CASTPGETQYF
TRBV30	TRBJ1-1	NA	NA	TGTGCCTGGAGGGGGTGGGGGCTCGGTGAAGCTTTCTTT	CAWRGWGLGEAFF
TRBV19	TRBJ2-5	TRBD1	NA	TGTGCCAGTAGTCAGGGGGCCGCCGGAGAGACCCAGTACTTC	CASSQGAAGETQYF
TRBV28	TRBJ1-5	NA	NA	TGTGCCAGCAGTTCGGAGGGAGCGGGGGGGAGGAATCAGCCCCAGCATTTT	CASSSEGAGGRNQPQHF
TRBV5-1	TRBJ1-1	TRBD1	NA	TGCGCCAGCAGCTTGGAGGGGGCGCAAATCACTGAAGCTTTCTTT	CASSLEGAQITEAFF
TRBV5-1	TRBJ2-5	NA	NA	TGCGCCAGCAGCTTGGGGCCTTCTGGGGGGCAAGAGACCCAGTACTTC	CASSLGPSGGQETQYF